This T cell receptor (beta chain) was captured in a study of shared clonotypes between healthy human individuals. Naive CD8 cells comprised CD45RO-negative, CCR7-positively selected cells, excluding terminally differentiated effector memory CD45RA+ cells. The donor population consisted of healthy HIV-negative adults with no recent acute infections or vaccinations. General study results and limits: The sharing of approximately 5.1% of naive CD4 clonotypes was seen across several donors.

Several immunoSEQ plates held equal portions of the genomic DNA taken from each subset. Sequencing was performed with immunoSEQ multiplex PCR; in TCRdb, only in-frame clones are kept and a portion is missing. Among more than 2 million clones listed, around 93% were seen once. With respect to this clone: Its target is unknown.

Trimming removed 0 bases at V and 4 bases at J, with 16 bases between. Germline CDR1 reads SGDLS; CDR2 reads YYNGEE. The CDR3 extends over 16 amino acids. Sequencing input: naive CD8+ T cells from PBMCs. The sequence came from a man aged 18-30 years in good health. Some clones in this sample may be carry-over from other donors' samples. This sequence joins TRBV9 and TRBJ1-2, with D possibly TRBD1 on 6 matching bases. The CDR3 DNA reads TGTGCCAGCAGCGTAGTAGTGCGGGGGGCCGGCTATGGCTACACCTTC. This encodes CASSVVVRGAGYGYTF. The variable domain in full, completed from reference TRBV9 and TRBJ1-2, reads DSGVTQTPKHLITATGQRVTLRCSPRSGDLSVYWYQQSLDQGLQFLIQYYNGEERAKGNILERFSAQQFPDLHSELNLSSLELGDSALYFCASSVVVRGAGYGYTFGSGTRLTVV.